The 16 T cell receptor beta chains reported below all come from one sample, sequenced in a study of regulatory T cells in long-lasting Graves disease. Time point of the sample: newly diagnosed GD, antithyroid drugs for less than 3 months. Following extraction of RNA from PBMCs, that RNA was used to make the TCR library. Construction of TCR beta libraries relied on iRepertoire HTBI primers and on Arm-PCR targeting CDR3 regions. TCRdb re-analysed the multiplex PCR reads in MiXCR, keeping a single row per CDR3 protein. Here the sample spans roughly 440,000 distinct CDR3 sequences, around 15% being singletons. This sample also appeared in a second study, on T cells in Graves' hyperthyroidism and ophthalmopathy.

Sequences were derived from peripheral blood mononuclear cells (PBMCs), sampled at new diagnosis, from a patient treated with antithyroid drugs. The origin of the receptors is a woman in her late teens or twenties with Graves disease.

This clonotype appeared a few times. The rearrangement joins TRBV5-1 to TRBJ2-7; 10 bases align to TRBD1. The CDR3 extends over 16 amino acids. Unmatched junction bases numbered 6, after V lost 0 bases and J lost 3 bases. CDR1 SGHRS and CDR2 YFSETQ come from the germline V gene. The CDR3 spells CASSLEAGTGVYEQYF. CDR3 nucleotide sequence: TGCGCCAGCAGCTTGGAGGCCGGGACAGGGGTCTACGAGCAGTACTTC.

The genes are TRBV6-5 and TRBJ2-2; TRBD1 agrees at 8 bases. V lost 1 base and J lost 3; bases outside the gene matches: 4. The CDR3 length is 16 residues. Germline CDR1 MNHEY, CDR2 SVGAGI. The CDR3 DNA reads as TGTGCCAGCAGTTACTTTCCGGGACAGGACACCGGGGAGCTGTTTTTT. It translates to CASSYFPGQDTGELFF.

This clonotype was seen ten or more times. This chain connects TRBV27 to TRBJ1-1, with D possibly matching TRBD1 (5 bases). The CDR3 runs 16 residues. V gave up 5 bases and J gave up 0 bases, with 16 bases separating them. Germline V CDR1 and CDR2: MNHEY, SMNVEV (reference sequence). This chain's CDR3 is CASSPRGRLMNTEAFF. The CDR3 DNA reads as TGTGCCAGCAGTCCCCGGGGACGACTCATGAACACTGAAGCTTTCTTT.

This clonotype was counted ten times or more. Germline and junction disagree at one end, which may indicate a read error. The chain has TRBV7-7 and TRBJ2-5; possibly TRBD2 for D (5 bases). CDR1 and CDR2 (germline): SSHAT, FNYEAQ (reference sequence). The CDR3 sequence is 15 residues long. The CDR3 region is CASSLEGTLWETQYF. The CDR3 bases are TGTGCTAGCAGCTTAGAGGGCACTTTGTGGGAGACCCAGTACTTC.

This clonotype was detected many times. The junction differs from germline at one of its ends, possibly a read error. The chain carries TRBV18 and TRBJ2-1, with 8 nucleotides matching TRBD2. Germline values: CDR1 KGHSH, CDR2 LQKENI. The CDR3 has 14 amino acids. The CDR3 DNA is TGTGCCAGCGGCCAGCGGGAGTCCTCCAATGAGCAGTTCTTC. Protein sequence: CASGQRESSNEQFF. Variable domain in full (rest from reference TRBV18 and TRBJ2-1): NAGVMQNPRHLVRRRGQEARLRCSPMKGHSHVYWYRQLPEEGLKFMVYLQKENIIDESGMPKERFSAEFPKEGPSILRIQQVVRGDSAAYFCASGQRESSNEQFFGPGTRLTVL.

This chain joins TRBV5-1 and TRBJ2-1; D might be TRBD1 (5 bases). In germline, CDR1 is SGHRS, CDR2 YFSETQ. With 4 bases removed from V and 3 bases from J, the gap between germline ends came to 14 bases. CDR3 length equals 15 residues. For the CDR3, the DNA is TGCGCCAGCAGCCCCGAGAGACAGATCTACAATGAGCAGTTCTTC. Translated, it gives CASSPERQIYNEQFF. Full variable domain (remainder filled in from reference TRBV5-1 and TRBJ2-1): KAGVTQTPRYLIKTRGQQVTLSCSPISGHRSVSWYQQTPGQGLQFLFEYFSETQRNKGNFPGRFSGRQFSNSRSEMNVSTLELGDSALYLCASSPERQIYNEQFFGPGTRLTVL.

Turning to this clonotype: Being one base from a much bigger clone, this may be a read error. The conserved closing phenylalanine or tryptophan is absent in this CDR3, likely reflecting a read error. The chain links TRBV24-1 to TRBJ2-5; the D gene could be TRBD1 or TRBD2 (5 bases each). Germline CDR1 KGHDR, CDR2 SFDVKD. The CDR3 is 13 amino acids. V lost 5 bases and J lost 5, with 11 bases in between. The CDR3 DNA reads TGTGCCACCAGTGGGGGCTGGGGGGAGACCCAGTACTCC. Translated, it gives CATSGGWGETQYS.

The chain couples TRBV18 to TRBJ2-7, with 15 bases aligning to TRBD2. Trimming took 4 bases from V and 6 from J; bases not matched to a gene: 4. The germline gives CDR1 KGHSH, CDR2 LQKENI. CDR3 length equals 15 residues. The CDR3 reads CASSQGLAGGLEQYF. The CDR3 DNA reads TGTGCCAGCTCACAGGGACTAGCGGGAGGTCTCGAGCAGTACTTC.

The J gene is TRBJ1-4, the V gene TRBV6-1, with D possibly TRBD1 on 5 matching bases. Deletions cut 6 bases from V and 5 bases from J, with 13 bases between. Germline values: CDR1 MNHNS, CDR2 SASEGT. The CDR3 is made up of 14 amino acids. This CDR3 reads CASRLTWGNEKLFF. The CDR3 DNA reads TGTGCCAGCAGATTGACATGGGGGAATGAAAAACTGTTTTTT.

The CDR3 nucleotides read TGTGCCAGCAGCGGCGGGCCAGGGCGCGAGCAGTACTTC. It translates to CASSGGPGREQYF. The chain has TRBV9 and TRBJ2-7; D might be TRBD1 or TRBD2, each matching 5 bases. This CDR3 has 13 amino acids. Trimming shortened V by 3 bases and J by 6 bases, and 13 bases separated the two germline ends. The germline CDR1 and CDR2 sequences are SGDLS and YYNGEE.

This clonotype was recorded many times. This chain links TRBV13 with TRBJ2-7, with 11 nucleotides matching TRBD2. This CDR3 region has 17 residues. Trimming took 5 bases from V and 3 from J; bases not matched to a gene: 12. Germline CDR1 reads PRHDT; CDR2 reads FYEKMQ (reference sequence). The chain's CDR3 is CASSMTRLAGPLYEQYF. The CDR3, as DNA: TGTGCCAGCAGCATGACAAGACTAGCGGGACCCCTCTACGAGCAGTACTTC.

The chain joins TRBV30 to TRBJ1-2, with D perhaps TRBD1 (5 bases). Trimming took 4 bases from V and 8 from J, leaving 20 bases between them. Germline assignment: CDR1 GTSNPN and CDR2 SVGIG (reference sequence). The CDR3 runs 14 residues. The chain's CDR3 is CAWKRAAREGGYTF. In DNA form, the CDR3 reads TGTGCCTGGAAAAGGGCAGCCCGGGAGGGGGGCTACACCTTC.

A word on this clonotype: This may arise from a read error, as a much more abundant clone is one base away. CDR3 in DNA: TGCAGCGTTGTTAGGCCAGAGGGCTCCTACGAGCAGTACTTC. It encodes CSVVRPEGSYEQYF. The rearrangement links TRBV29-1 to TRBJ2-7; a weak D match, TRBD2 (5 bases). Germline CDR1 and CDR2: SQVTM and ANQGSEA. The CDR3 contains 14 residues. Trimming took off 4 bases at V and 0 bases at J, with 13 bases between the two ends.

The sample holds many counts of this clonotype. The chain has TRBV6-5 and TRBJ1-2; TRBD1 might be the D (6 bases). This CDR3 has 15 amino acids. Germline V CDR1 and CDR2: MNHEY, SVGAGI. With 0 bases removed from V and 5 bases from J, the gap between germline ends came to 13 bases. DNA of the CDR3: TGTGCCAGCAGTTACTCGGCCGGGGGCGCTTATGGCTACACCTTC. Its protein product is CASSYSAGGAYGYTF.

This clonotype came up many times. The CDR3 sequence: CASSLGQLYSGNTIYF. Here the CDR3 DNA reads TGTGCCAGCAGCCTAGGACAGCTTTACTCTGGAAACACCATATATTTT. The chain recombines TRBV3-1 with TRBJ1-3; D perhaps matches TRBD1 (6 bases). Trimming removed 4 bases from V and 0 bases from J, with 13 bases in between. The germline V gene encodes CDR1 LGHDT and CDR2 YNNKEL (reference sequence). The CDR3 runs 16 residues. Based on the CDR3 plus reference TRBV3-1 and TRBJ1-3, the full variable domain is DTAVSQTPKYLVTQMGNDKSIKCEQNLGHDTMYWYKQDSKKFLKIMFSYNNKELIINETVPNRFSPKSPDKAHLNLHINSLELGDSAVYFCASSLGQLYSGNTIYFGEGSWLTVV.

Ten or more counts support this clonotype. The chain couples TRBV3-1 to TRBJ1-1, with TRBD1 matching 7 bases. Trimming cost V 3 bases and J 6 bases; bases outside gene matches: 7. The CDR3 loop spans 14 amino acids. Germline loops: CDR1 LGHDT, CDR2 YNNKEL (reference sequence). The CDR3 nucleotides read TGTGCCAGCAGCCACTCAGGGGGGAGGTCTGAAGCTTTCTTT. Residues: CASSHSGGRSEAFF.